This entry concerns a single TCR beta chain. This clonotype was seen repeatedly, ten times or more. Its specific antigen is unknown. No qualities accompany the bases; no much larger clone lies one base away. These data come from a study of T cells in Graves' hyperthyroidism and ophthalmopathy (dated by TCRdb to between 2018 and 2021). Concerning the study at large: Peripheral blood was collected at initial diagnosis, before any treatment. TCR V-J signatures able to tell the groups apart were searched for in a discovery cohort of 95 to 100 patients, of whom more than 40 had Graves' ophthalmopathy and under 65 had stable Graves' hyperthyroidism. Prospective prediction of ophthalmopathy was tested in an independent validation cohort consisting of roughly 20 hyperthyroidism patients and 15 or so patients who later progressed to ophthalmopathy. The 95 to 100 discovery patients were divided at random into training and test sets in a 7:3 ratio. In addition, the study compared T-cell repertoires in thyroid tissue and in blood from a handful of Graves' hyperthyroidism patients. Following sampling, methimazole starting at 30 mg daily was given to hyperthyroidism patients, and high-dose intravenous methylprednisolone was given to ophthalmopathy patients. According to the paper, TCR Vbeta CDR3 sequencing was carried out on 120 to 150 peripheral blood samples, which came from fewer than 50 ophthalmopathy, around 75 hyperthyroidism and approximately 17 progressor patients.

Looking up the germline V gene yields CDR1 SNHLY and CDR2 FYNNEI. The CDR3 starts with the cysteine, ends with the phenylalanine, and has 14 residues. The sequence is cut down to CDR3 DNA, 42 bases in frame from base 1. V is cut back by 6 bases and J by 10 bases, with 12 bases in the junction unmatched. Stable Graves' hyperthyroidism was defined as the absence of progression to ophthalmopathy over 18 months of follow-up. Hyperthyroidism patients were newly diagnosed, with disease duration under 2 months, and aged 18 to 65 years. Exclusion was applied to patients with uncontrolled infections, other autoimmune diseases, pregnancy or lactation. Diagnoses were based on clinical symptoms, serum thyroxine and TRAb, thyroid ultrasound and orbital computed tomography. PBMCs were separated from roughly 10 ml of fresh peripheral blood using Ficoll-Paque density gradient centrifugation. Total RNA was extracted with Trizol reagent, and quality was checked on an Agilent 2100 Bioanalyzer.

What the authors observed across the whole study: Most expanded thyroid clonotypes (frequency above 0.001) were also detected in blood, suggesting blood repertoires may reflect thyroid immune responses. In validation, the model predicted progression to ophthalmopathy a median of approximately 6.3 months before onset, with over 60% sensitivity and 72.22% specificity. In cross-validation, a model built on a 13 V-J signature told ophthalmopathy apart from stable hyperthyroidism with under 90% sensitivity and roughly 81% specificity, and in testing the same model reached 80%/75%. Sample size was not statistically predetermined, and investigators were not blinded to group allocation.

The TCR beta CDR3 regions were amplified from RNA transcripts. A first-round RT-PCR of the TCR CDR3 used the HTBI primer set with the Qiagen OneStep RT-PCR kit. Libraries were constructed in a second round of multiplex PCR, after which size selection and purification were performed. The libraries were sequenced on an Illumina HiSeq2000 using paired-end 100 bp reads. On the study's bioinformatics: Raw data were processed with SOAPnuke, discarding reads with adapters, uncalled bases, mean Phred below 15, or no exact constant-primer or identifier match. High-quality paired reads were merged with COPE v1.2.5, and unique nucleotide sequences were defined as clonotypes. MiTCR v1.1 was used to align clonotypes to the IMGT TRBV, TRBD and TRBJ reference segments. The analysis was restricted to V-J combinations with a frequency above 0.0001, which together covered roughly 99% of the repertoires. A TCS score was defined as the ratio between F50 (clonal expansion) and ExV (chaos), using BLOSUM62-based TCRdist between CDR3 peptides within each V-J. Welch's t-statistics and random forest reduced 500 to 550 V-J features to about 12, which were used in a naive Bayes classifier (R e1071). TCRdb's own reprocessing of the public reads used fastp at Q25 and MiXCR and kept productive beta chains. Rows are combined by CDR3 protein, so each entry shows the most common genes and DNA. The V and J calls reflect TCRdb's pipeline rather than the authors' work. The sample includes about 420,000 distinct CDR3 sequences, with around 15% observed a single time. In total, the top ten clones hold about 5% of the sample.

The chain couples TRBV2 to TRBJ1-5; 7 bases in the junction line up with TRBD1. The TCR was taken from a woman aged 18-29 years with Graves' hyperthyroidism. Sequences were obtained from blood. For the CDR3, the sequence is CASSPERQGVPQHF. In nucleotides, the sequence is TGTGCCAGCAGCCCAGAGAGACAGGGAGTTCCCCAGCATTTT.